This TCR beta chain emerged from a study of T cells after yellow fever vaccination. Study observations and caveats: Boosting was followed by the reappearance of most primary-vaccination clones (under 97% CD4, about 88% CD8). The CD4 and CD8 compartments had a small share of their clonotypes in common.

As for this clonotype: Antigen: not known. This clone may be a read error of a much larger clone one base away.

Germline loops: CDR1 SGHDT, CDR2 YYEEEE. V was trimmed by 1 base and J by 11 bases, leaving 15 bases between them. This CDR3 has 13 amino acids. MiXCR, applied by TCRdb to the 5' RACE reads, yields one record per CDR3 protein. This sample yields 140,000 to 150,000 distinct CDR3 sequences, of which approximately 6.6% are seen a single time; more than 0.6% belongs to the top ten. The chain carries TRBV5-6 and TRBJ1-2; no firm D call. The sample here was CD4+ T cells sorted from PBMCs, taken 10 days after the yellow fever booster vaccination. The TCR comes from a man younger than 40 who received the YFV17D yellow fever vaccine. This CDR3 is CASSLPRIPSYTF. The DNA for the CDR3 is TGTGCCAGCAGCTTGCCCCGGATTCCTAGTTACACCTTC.